This record concerns one T cell receptor (beta chain) sequence. V was pared by 3 bases and J by 4 bases, with 7 bases between. Germline V gene data show CDR1 as MDHEN and CDR2 as SYDVKM. This CDR3 is 12 amino acids long. Clones were read by immunoSEQ multiplex PCR, and TCRdb kept only the in-frame ones, dropping some. This sample has roughly 69,000 clones; about 89% occur once, and the top ten carry roughly 5.5%. This record belongs to a study of OX40 agonist ivuxolimab in advanced cancers. Material: CD4+ or CD8+ T cells sorted from blood, obtained in a trial of the OX40 agonist ivuxolimab. The receptor was isolated from an adult with an advanced solid tumor such as melanoma, head and neck, liver or kidney cancer. This chain joins TRBV28 and TRBJ2-7; no firm D call. The CDR3 loop is CASSFFVYEQYF. The CDR3 DNA is TGTGCCAGCAGTTTTTTCGTGTACGAGCAGTACTTC.